This T cell receptor beta chain is drawn from a study of cytomegalovirus exposure and HLA in healthy donors. Broader study findings: Earlier results showed most TCR beta V segments being productive about 87% or about 30% of the time. The presence/absence work took it that sequencing depth was about the same across donors. It was reported that TCR beta sequences correctly inferred the HLA-A and HLA-B alleles for most subjects.

In the PCR, 60 Vbeta and 13 Jbeta primers were used. Libraries were prepared by immunoSEQ multiplex PCR; TCRdb keeps only in-frame clonotypes and omits some of them. The data show about 140,000 clones, around 83% seen once. Germline lookup yields CDR1 SGHNT and CDR2 YYREEE (reference sequence). This CDR3 has 15 amino acids. The V segment lost 4 bases and the J segment 12 bases; nucleotides outside the gene matches: 12. Among the donors, all were healthy bone marrow donors. Note on this clone: The antigen remains unidentified.

The chain couples TRBV5-4 to TRBJ1-4; 10 bases match TRBD1. The clonotype originates from a male donor in good health and CMV-seropositive. Sequences were obtained from PBMCs. This CDR3 reads CASSPGGTGDLELFF. CDR3 DNA sequence: TGTGCCAGCAGCCCCGGGGGGACAGGGGATTTAGAACTGTTTTTT.